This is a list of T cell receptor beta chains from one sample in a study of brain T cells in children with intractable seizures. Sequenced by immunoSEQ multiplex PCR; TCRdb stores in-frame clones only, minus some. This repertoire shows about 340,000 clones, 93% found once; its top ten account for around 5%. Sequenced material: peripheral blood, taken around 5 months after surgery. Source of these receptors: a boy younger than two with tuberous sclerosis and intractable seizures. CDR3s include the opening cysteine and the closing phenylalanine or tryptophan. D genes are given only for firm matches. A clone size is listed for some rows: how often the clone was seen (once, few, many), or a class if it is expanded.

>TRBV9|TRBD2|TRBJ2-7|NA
CASSPRLAQMNEQYF
TGTGCCAGCAGCCCCCGACTAGCGCAGATGAACGAGCAGTACTTC
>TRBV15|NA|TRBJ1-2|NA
CATSRDSGGRRANYGYTF
TGTGCCACCAGCAGGGACTCCGGGGGACGGAGGGCTAACTATGGCTACACCTTC
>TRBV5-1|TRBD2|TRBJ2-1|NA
CASSTYASGTSGEPLYNEQFF
TGCGCCAGCAGCACCTACGCCTCCGGGACTAGCGGGGAGCCCTTATACAATGAGCAGTTCTTC
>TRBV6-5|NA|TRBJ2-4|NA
CASSSRPREFKNIQYF
TGTGCCAGCAGTTCCCGTCCTCGGGAGTTCAAAAACATTCAGTACTTC
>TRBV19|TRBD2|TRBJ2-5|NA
CASSPIGGSGKTQYF
TGTGCCAGTAGTCCAATCGGGGGGTCGGGAAAGACCCAGTACTTC
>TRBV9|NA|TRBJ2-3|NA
CASSAIDRDSTDTQYF
TGTGCCAGCAGCGCCATAGACAGAGATAGCACAGATACGCAGTATTTT
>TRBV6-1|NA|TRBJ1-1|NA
CASSEGATGYSDTEAFF
TGTGCCAGCAGTGAGGGGGCAACAGGGTATAGTGACACTGAAGCTTTCTTT
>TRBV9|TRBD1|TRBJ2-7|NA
CASSEGDSAFYEQYF
TGTGCCAGCAGCGAGGGGGACAGCGCGTTCTACGAGCAGTACTTC
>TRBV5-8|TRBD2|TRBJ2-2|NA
CASSLTGPGGPGELFF
TGTGCCAGCAGCTTGACGGGGCCGGGAGGCCCCGGGGAGCTGTTTTTT
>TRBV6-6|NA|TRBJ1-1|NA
CASSYEGLYTEAFF
TGTGCCAGCAGTTATGAGGGGTTGTACACTGAAGCTTTCTTT
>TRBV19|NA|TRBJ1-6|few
CASTPWREQGSPLHF
TGTGCCAGTACCCCGTGGAGAGAACAGGGATCACCCCTCCACTTT
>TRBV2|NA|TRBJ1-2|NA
CASSAVGGYTF
TGTGCCAGCAGTGCGGTAGGTGGCTACACCTTC
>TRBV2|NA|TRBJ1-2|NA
CASSEGLLNYGYTF
TGTGCCAGCAGTGAAGGACTCCTAAACTATGGCTACACCTTC
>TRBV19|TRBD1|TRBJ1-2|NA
CASSRDRVRALGGYTF
TGTGCCAGTAGCCGGGACAGGGTTAGGGCCCTTGGTGGCTACACCTTC
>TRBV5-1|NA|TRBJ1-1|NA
CASSWSVNTEAFF
TGCGCCAGCAGCTGGAGTGTGAACACTGAAGCTTTCTTT
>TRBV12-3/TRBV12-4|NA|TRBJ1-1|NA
CASSFWGTTEAFF
TGTGCCAGCAGTTTCTGGGGGACCACTGAAGCTTTCTTT
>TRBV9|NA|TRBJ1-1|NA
CASSAGFRGGTEAFF
TGTGCCAGCAGCGCAGGATTTCGGGGTGGCACTGAAGCTTTCTTT
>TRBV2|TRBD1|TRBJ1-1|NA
CASRYRGNTEAFF
TGTGCCAGCAGGTACAGGGGGAACACTGAAGCTTTCTTT
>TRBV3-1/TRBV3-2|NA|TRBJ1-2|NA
CASSQGAWDTEVYTF
TGTGCCAGCAGCCAGGGGGCCTGGGACACGGAAGTCTACACCTTC
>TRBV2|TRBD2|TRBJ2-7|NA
CASNLGLAGEQYF
TGTGCCAGCAACCTCGGCCTAGCGGGCGAGCAGTACTTC
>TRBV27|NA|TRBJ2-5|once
CASSYSKGGAETQYF
TGTGCCAGCAGTTACTCCAAGGGGGGGGCGGAGACCCAGTACTTC
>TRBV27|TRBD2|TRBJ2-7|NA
CASSFWRGGTKRYEQYF
TGTGCCAGCAGTTTTTGGCGGGGGGGGACCAAAAGATACGAGCAGTACTTC
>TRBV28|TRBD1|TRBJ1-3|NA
CASSSSTQDRGGNTIYF
TGTGCCAGCAGTTCGTCCACCCAGGACAGGGGAGGAAACACCATATATTTT
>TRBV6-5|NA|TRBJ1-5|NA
CATSGHNSNQPQHF
TGTGCCACTTCAGGACATAATAGCAATCAGCCCCAGCATTTT
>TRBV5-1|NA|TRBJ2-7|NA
CASSLVYKGYYEQYF
TGCGCCAGCAGCTTGGTCTATAAGGGTTACTACGAGCAGTACTTC
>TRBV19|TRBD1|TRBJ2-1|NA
CATGQTNEQFF
TGTGCCACGGGACAGACAAATGAGCAGTTCTTC
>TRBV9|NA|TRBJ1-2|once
CASSFDTSNYGYTF
TGTGCCAGCAGCTTCGACACTTCTAACTATGGCTACACCTTC
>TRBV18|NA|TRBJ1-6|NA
CASSPAGRTRSPLHF
TGTGCCAGCTCACCAGCGGGACGGACTCGCTCACCCCTCCACTTT
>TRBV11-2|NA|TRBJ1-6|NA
CASSFSPDQGVGNSPLHF
TGTGCCAGCAGCTTTTCCCCCGATCAGGGAGTTGGTAATTCACCCCTCCACTTT
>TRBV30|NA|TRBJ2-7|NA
CAWSSVVGTSYEQYF
TGTGCCTGGAGTTCCGTCGTCGGTACGTCCTACGAGCAGTACTTC
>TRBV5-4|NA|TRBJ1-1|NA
CASSIPTANTEAFF
TGTGCCAGCAGCATCCCGACGGCGAACACTGAAGCTTTCTTT
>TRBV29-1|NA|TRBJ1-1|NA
CSVEDLRRQDEAFF
TGCAGCGTTGAAGATCTTCGGCGACAGGATGAAGCTTTCTTT
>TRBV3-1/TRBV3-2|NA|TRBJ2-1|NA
CASSQDTVPDREQFF
TGTGCCAGCAGCCAAGATACGGTCCCCGATCGGGAGCAGTTCTTC
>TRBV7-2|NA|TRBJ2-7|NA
CASSLGAGTAQYF
TGTGCCAGCAGCTTGGGCGCCGGGACGGCGCAGTACTTC
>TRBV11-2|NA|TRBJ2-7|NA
CASSYSGHEQYF
TGTGCCAGCAGCTATTCCGGGCATGAGCAGTACTTC
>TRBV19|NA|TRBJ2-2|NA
CASSMMVTGELFF
TGTGCCAGTAGTATGATGGTGACCGGGGAGCTGTTTTTT
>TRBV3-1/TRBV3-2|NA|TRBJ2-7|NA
CASSQGGFWGAYEQYF
TGTGCCAGCAGCCAAGGGGGATTTTGGGGAGCCTACGAGCAGTACTTC
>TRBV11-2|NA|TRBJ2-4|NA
CASSQGGNIQYF
TGTGCCAGCAGCCAGGGTGGCAACATTCAGTACTTC
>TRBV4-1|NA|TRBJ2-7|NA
CASSQVEGAGYEQYF
TGCGCCAGCAGCCAAGTAGAGGGAGCTGGCTACGAGCAGTACTTC
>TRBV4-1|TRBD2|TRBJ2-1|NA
CASSQRLSGGDSSSYNEQFF
TGCGCCAGCAGCCAACGACTTAGCGGGGGGGACTCAAGCTCCTACAATGAGCAGTTCTTC
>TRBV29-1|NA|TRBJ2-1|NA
CSVELISYNEQFF
TGCAGCGTTGAACTTATCTCCTACAATGAGCAGTTCTTC
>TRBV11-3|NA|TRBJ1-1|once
CASSLVDKQNTEAFF
TGTGCCAGCAGCTTAGTGGACAAACAGAACACTGAAGCTTTCTTT
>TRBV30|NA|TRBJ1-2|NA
CAWSVTQTYGYTF
TGTGCCTGGAGTGTAACCCAGACGTATGGCTACACCTTC
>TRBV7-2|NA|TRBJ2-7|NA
CASRESYEQYF
TGTGCCAGCAGGGAGTCCTACGAGCAGTACTTC
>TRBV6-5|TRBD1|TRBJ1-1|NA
CASSYQTGLEAFF
TGTGCCAGCAGTTACCAGACAGGGCTTGAAGCTTTCTTT